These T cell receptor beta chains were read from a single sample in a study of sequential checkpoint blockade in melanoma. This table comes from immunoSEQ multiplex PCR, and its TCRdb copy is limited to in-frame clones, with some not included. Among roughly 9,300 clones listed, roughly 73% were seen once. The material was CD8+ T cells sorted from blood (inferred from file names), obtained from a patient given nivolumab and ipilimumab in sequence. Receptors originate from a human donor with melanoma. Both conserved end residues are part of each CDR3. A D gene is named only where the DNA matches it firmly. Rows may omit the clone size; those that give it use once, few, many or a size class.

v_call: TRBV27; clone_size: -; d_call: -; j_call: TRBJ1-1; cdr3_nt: TGTGCCAGCAGTTTATCGGGAGAAGGGACTTTCTTT; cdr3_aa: CASSLSGEGTFF
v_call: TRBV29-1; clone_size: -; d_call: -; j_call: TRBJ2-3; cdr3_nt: TGCAGCGCCGCTCCGGTGGGGGGACTAGATACGCAGTATTTT; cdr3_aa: CSAAPVGGLDTQYF
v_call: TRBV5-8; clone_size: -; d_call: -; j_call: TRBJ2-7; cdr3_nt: TGTGCCAGCAGCTTGGAAGAGACGGGCTCCTACGAGCAGTACTTC; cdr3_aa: CASSLEETGSYEQYF
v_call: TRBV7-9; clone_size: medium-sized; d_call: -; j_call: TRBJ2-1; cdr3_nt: TGTGCCAGCAGCTTGGGCGGGGAGCAGTTCTTC; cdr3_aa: CASSLGGEQFF
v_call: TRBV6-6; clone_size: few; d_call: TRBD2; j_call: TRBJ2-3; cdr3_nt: TGTGCCAGCAGTTACTCCCGGGAGGAGGCAGATACGCAGTATTTT; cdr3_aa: CASSYSREEADTQYF
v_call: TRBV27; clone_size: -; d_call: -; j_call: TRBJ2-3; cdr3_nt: TGTGCCAGCAGTTTCTCGAGCACAGATACGCAGTATTTT; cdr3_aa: CASSFSSTDTQYF
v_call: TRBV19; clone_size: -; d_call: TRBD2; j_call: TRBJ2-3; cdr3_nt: TGTGCCAGTAGTAAAGGGACTAGCCTTAGCACAGATACGCAGTATTTT; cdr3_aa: CASSKGTSLSTDTQYF
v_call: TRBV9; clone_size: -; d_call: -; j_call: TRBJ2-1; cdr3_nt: TGTGCCAGCAGCGTCGATAGTTCATTCTCCTACAATGAGCAGTTCTTC; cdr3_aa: CASSVDSSFSYNEQFF
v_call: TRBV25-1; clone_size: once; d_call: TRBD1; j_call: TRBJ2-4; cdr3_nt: TGTGCCAGCGCCTACAGGGGGGTTCAGTACTTC; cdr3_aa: CASAYRGVQYF
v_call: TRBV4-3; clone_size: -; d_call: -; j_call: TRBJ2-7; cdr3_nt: TGCGCCAGCAGCCTCGTACTCGGGGACAACTCCTACGAGCAGTACTTC; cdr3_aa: CASSLVLGDNSYEQYF
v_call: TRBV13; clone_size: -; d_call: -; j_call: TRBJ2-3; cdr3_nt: TGTGCCAGCAGCTTCAGTGGAGATACGCAGTATTTT; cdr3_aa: CASSFSGDTQYF
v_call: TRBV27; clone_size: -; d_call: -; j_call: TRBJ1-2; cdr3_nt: TGTGCCAGCAGTTTATCGAACGCCGGGAACTATGGCTACACCTTC; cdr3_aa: CASSLSNAGNYGYTF
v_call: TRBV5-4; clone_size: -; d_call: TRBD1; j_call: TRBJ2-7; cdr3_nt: TGTGCCAGCAGCTTGGCAGGACAGGGGGACGAGCAGTACTTC; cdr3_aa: CASSLAGQGDEQYF
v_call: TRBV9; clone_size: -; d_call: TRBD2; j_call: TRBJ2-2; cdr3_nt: TGTGCCAGCAGCGTAGTTAGCGGGAGCGCGGCCGGGGAGCTGTTTTTT; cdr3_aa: CASSVVSGSAAGELFF
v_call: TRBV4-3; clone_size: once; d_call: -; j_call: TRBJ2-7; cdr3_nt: TGCGCCAGCAGCCAAGTAATAGGGGCGGATGAGCAGTACTTC; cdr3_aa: CASSQVIGADEQYF
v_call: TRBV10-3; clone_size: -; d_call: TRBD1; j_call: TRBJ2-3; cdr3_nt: TGTGCCATCAGTGATCCCCGGGACAGAAGCACAGATACGCAGTATTTT; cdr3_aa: CAISDPRDRSTDTQYF
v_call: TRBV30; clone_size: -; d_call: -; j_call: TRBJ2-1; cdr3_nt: TGTGCCTGGAGCCAGGGACTCGGGGGAAATGAGCAGTTCTTC; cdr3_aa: CAWSQGLGGNEQFF
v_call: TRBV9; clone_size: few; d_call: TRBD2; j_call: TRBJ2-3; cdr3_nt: TGTGCCAGCAGCCCAAGGGGACTAGCGGGAGCTGATACGCAGTATTTT; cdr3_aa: CASSPRGLAGADTQYF
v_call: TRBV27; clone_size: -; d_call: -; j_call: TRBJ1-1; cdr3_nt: TGTGCCAGCAGTTTCGGGGGAGTGGGCACTGAAGCTTTCTTT; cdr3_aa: CASSFGGVGTEAFF
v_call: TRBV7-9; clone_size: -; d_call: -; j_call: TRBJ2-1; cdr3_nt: TGTGCCAGCAGCTCGGGTTACAATGAGCAGTTCTTC; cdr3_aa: CASSSGYNEQFF
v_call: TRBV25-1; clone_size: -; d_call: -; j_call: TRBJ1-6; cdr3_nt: TGTGCCAGCAGTGCCGGGGTGTATAATTCACCCCTCCACTTT; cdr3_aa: CASSAGVYNSPLHF
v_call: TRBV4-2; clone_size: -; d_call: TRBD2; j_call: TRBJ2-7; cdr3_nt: TGTGCCAGCAGCCAAGATCCACTAGCGGGAGCCTACGAGCAGTACTTC; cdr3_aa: CASSQDPLAGAYEQYF
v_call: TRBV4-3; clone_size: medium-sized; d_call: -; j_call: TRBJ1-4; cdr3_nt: TGCGCCAGCAGCCAAATAGCGGGCAGTATTAATGAAAAACTGTTTTTT; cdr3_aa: CASSQIAGSINEKLFF
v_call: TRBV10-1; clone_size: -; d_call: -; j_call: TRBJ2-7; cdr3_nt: TGCGCCAGCAGTGAGTCTGACAGTTCCTACGAGCAGTACTTC; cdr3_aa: CASSESDSSYEQYF
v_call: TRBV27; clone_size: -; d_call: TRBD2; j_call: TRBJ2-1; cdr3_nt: TGTGCCAGCAGAATGGGACTAAATGAGCAGTTCTTC; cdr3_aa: CASRMGLNEQFF
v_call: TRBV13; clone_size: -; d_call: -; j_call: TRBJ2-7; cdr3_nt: TGTGCCAGCAGCTCCGGATCGGGGTCCTACGAGCAGTACTTC; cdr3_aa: CASSSGSGSYEQYF
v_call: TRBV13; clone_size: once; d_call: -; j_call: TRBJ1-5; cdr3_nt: TGTGCCAGCAGCTCTAGCCACGGTGCCGCTAATCAGCCCCAGCATTTT; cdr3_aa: CASSSSHGAANQPQHF
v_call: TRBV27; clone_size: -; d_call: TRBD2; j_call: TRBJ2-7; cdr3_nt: TGTGCCAGCAGTACAGACAGCCTCCTAGCGGGAGACTCCTTCGGCGAGCAGTACTTC; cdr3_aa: CASSTDSLLAGDSFGEQYF
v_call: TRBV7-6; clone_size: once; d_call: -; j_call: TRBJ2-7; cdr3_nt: TGTGCCAGCAGCTCAGGGGACGGCTACGAGCAGTACTTC; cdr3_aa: CASSSGDGYEQYF
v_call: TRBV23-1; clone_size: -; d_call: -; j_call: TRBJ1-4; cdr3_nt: TGCGCCAGCAGTCAATTGGCATGGGGCCTTAATGAAAAACTGTTTTTT; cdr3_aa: CASSQLAWGLNEKLFF
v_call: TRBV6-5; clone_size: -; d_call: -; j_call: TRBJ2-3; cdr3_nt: TGTGCCAGCAGTTACGACGGGAGTAGGTCAGATACGCAGTATTTT; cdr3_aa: CASSYDGSRSDTQYF
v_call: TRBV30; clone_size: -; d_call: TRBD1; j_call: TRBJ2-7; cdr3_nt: TGTGCCTGGAGTGTACTTCCCGGACAGGATAGCTCCTACGAGCAGTACTTC; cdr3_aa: CAWSVLPGQDSSYEQYF
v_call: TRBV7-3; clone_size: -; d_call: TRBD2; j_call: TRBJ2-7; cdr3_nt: TGTGCCAGCAGCCTGACTAGCGGGAGGGCCCACGAGCAGTACTTC; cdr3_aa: CASSLTSGRAHEQYF
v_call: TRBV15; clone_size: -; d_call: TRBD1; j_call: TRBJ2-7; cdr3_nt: TGTGCCACCAGCAGGGACAGGGTCCTGCGGAACGAGCAGTACTTC; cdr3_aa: CATSRDRVLRNEQYF
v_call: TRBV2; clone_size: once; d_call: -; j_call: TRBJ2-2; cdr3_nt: TGTGCCAGCACCCCCGGTTTCGGGGAGCTGTTTTTT; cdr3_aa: CASTPGFGELFF
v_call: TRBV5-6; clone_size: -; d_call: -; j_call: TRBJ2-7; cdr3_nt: TGTGCCAGCAGTTCACCCTCGGTTGTCCACGAGCAGTACTTC; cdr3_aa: CASSSPSVVHEQYF
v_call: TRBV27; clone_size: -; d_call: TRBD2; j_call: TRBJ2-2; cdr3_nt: TGTGCCAGCAGTTCCCCTAGTTGGGAGGGCCGATGGGGGGAGCTGTTTTTT; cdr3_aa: CASSSPSWEGRWGELFF
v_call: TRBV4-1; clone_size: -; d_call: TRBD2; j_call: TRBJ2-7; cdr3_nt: TGCGCCAGCAGCCAAGGGGCGGGAGGTACCTACGAGCAGTACTTC; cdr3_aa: CASSQGAGGTYEQYF
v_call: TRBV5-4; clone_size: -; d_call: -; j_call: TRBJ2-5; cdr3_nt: TGTGCCAGCAGCATATGGGACATAGAGACCCAGTACTTC; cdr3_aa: CASSIWDIETQYF
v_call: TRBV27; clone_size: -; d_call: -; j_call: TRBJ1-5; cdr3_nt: TGTGCCAGCAGTTTATCGGGGCATCAGCCCCAGCATTTT; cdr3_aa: CASSLSGHQPQHF
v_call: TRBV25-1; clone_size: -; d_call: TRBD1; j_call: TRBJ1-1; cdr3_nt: TGTGCCAGCAGTGGACGGGACAGGGAAAAGTTGAACACTGAAGCTTTCTTT; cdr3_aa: CASSGRDREKLNTEAFF
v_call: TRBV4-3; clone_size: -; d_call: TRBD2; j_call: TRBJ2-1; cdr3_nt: TGCGCCAGCAGCCAGGGGGCTAGCGGGAATGAGCAGTTCTTC; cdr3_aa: CASSQGASGNEQFF